This is a list of T cell receptor beta chains from one sample in a study of blood T cell repertoires in COVID-19. Only in-frame clones appear in the TCRdb table, and some are missing; sequencing was by immunoSEQ multiplex PCR. This table holds approximately 530,000 clones, 85% to 90% found once. Sequenced material: peripheral blood. The receptor source for this set is a woman aged 45-65 years with COVID-19, enrolled during active disease. The CDR3 runs from the conserved cysteine through the conserved F or W. The D gene is left open where the match is weak. Clone size is given for some rows only: seen once, a few or many times, or a class if the clone is expanded.

>few|TRBV27|NA|TRBJ1-6
TGTGCCAGCAGTTTAGACTACAGTCTTAATTCACCCCTCCACTTT
CASSLDYSLNSPLHF
>NA|TRBV10-3|NA|TRBJ1-5
TGTGCCATCTCGGGACTTCGGGTGGATCAGCCCCAGCATTTT
CAISGLRVDQPQHF
>NA|TRBV3-1/TRBV3-2|TRBD2|TRBJ2-5
TGTGCCAGCAGCCAAGAAGGTCTTGGGCTAGCGGAGACTTCACAAGAGACCCAGTACTTC
CASSQEGLGLAETSQETQYF
>NA|TRBV5-1|NA|TRBJ1-2
TGCGCCAGCAGCTTGAACGGGCAGGGTTACGGCTACACCTTC
CASSLNGQGYGYTF
>NA|TRBV7-2|TRBD1|TRBJ2-3
TGTGCCAGCAGCCTCGACAGGGGGCAAAAAGATACGCAGTATTTT
CASSLDRGQKDTQYF
>once|TRBV27|TRBD2|TRBJ2-2
TGTGCCAGCAGGAATATAGCGGGGATGACACCCGGGGAGCTGTTTTTT
CASRNIAGMTPGELFF
>NA|TRBV19|NA|TRBJ1-5
TGTGCCAGTAGTGGGCAGGTTTATTTGCCCCAGCATTTT
CASSGQVYLPQHF
>NA|TRBV27|TRBD1|TRBJ2-1
TGTGCCAGCAGTTTCCTGGGGACAGGCTACAATGAGCAGTTCTTC
CASSFLGTGYNEQFF
>NA|TRBV9|TRBD2|TRBJ2-1
TGTGCCAGCAGCGTGGTTAGCGGGGGCCCCTTGAGCTCCTACAATGAGCAGTTCTTC
CASSVVSGGPLSSYNEQFF
>NA|TRBV7-3|NA|TRBJ1-5
TGTGCCAGCAGCTTAAGGAGTAGGAGCCCGCTCTATAGCAATCAGCCCCAGCATTTT
CASSLRSRSPLYSNQPQHF
>NA|TRBV19|NA|TRBJ2-2
TGTGCCACTCACGGGGTCCGGGGTACCGGGGAGCTGTTTTTT
CATHGVRGTGELFF
>NA|TRBV9|TRBD1|TRBJ1-3
TGTGCCAGCAGCGCGGGGCAGGGGGCCTTCTCTGGAAACACCATATATTTT
CASSAGQGAFSGNTIYF
>NA|TRBV6-6|TRBD2|TRBJ2-7
TGTGCCAGCACCTACGCGGGGGGCCGATACGACGAGCAGTACTTC
CASTYAGGRYDEQYF